This TCR beta chain emerged from a study of blood T cell repertoires in COVID-19. About the research overall: Acute and convalescent COVID-19 samples came from the United States, Italy and Spain. Sample material is recorded as cDNA or gDNA derived from T cells, B-cell-depleted T cells, or PBMCs.

Trimming removed 4 bases at V and 4 bases at J, with 15 bases between. Germline V CDR1 and CDR2: SGDLS, YYNGEE. There are 14 residues in the CDR3. Source study methods: By means of reference gene primer amplification, nucleated cell counts were estimated. Assay used: immunoSEQ multiplex PCR; TCRdb lists only in-frame clones, some missing. V and J calls and clone size are given by that table; D and trimming were obtained from the DNA. The sample yields approximately 240,000 clones, 80% to 85% seen once. This TCR derives from a woman in her sixties or seventies with acute or convalescent COVID-19. The sample was peripheral blood. V gene TRBV9 combines with J gene TRBJ2-7; TRBD1 is a possible D gene (6 bases). CDR3 residues: CASSPGTHVYEQYF. In DNA form, the CDR3 reads TGTGCCAGCAGCCCCGGGACACACGTATACGAGCAGTACTTC.